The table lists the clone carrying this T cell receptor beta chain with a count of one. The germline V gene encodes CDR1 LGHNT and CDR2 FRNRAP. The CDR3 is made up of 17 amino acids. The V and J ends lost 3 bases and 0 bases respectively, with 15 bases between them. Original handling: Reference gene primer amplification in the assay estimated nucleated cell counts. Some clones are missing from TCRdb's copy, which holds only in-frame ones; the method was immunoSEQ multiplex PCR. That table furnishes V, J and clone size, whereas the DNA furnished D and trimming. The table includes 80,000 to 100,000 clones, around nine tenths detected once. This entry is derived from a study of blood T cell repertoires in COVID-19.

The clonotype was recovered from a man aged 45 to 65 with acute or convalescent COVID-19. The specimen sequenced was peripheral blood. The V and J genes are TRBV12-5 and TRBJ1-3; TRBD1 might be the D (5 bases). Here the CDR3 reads CASGFQGALLSGNTIYF. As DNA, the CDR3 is TGTGCTAGTGGTTTCCAGGGTGCTCTTCTCTCTGGAAACACCATATATTTT.